The 5 T cell receptor beta chains below all came from one sample that was sequenced in a study of T cell responses to AZD1222 COVID-19 vaccine. Generated by immunoSEQ multiplex PCR, the TCRdb table keeps only in-frame clones and is missing some. The sample lists approximately 130,000 clones; over 90% were seen once. The sample consisted of peripheral blood, taken on day 0 of AZD1222 vaccination. These receptors were taken from an adult in good health.

V gene TRBV7-2 combines with J gene TRBJ1-1, with 8 nucleotides matching TRBD1. V shed 8 bases and J 4 bases; nucleotides not matched to a gene: 6. Germline-derived CDR1 and CDR2 are SGHTA and FQGNSA. There are 13 residues in the CDR3. The CDR3 here is CASCGQGPTEAFF. The CDR3 nucleotides read TGTGCCAGCTGCGGACAGGGTCCCACTGAAGCTTTCTTT.

This clone is a singleton in its sample. The V call is TRBV30, the J call TRBJ1-5; 8 positions agree with TRBD1. The CDR3 spans 14 residues. J was trimmed by 3 bases and V by 2 bases; bases with no gene match: 3. The germline gives CDR1 GTSNPN, CDR2 SVGIG (reference sequence). The CDR3 DNA reads as TGTGCCTGGAGTTGGGGACAGGCCAATCAGCCCCAGCATTTT. Amino acids: CAWSWGQANQPQHF.

The chain uses TRBV5-1 and TRBJ1-1, with 7 bases fitting TRBD1. The length of the CDR3 is 15 residues. In germline, CDR1 is SGHRS, CDR2 YFSETQ. Trimming removed 1 base from V and 10 bases from J; junction bases left unmatched: 13. The CDR3 coding sequence is TGCGCCAGCAGCTTGACTCCGGGACAGAATATAGTAGCTTTCTTT. Translated, it gives CASSLTPGQNIVAFF.

The J gene is TRBJ2-7, the V gene TRBV18; a possible D gene is TRBD2 (5 bases). V was clipped by 3 bases and J by 6 bases, with 18 bases between them. This CDR3 is 15 amino acids long. Per germline, CDR1 KGHSH and CDR2 LQKENI. As DNA, the CDR3 is TGTGCCAGCTCACCTCCTTGGGGTGCAGAGGGCGAGCAGTACTTC. As protein: CASSPPWGAEGEQYF.

The V call is TRBV9, the J call TRBJ2-3; 9 nucleotides agree with TRBD1. The CDR3 consists of 16 residues. V shed 0 bases, J shed 8 bases, and the junction held 10 bases outside the gene matches. Germline CDR1 is SGDLS and CDR2 is YYNGEE. The CDR3 DNA reads as TGTGCCAGCAGCGTAGCCCCACAGGGGGCGAGTGGTACGCAGTATTTT. This translates into CASSVAPQGASGTQYF. Combining the CDR3 with reference TRBV9 and TRBJ2-3 gives the whole variable domain DSGVTQTPKHLITATGQRVTLRCSPRSGDLSVYWYQQSLDQGLQFLIQYYNGEERAKGNILERFSAQQFPDLHSELNLSSLELGDSALYFCASSVAPQGASGTQYFGPGTRLTVL.